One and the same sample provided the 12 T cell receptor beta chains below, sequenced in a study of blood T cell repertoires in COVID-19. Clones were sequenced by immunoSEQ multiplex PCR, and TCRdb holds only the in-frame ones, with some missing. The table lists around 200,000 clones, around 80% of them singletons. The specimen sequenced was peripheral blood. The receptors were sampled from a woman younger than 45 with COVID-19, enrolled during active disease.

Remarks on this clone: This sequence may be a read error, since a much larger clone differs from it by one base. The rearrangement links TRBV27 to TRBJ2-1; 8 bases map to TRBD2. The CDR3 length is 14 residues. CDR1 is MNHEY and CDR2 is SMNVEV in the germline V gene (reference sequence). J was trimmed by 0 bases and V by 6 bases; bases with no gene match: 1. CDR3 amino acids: CASSSGGSYNEQFF. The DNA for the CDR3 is TGTGCCAGCAGCAGCGGGGGCTCCTACAATGAGCAGTTCTTC.

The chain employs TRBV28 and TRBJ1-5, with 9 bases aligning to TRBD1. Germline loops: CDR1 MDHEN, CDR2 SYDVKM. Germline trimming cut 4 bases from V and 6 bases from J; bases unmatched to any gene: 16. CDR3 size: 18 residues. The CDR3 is CASSSDKTGQGFSQPQHF. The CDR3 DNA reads TGTGCCAGCAGTTCTGATAAAACGGGACAGGGATTTAGTCAGCCCCAGCATTTT.

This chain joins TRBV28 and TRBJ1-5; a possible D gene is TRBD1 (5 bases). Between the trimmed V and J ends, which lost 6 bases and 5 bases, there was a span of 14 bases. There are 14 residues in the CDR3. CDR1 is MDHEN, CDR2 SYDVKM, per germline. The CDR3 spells CASRGDGGHQPQHF. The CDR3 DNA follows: TGTGCCAGCAGGGGAGACGGGGGTCATCAGCCCCAGCATTTT.

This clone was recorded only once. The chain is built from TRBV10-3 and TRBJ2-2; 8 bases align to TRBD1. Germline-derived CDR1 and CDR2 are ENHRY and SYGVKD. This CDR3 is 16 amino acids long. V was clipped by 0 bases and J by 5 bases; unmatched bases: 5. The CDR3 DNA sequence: TGTGCCATCAGTGAGTCGGCCAGGGGGCAGACCGGGGAGCTGTTTTTT. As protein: CAISESARGQTGELFF.

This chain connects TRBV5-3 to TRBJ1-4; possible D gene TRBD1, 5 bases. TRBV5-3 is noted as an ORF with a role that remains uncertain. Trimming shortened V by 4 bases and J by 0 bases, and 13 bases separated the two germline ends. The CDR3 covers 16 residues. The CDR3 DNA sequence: TGTGCCAGAAGCCCCAGAGACAGTGCAACTAATGAAAAACTGTTTTTT. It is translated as CARSPRDSATNEKLFF.

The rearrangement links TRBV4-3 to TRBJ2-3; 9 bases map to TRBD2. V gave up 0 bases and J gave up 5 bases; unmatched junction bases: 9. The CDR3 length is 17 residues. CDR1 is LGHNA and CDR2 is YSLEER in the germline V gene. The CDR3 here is CASSQDSLAGLLDTQYF. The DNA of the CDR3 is TGCGCCAGCAGCCAAGATAGCCTAGCGGGATTGCTAGATACGCAGTATTTT.

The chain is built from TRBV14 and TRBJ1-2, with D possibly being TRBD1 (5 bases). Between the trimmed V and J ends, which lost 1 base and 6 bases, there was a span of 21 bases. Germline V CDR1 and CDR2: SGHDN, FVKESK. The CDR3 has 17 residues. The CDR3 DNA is TGTGCCAGCAGCCAAGGTTGGGGACTCGGGACGGAACATGGCTACACCTTC. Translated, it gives CASSQGWGLGTEHGYTF.

CDR3 residues: CASSTRSRPVVGTEAFF. CDR3 nucleotides: TGTGCCAGCAGCACCAGGTCCCGACCGGTTGTGGGCACTGAAGCTTTCTTT. The genes are TRBV5-8 and TRBJ1-1; unclear D gene. With 4 bases removed from V and 4 bases from J, the gap between germline ends came to 23 bases. Germline loops: CDR1 SGHTS, CDR2 YDEGEE. This CDR3 has 17 residues.

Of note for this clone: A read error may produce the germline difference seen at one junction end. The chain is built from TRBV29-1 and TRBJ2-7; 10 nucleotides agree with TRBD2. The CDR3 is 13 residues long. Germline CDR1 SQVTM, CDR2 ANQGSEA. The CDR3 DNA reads TGCAGCGTGGAAGCGGGGGGGTTATACGAGCAGTACTTC. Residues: CSVEAGGLYEQYF.

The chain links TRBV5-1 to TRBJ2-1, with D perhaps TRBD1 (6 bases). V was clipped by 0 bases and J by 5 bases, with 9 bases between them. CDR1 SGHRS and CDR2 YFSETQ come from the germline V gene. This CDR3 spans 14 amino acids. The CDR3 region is CASSLVDSHNEQFF. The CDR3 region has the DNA TGCGCCAGCAGCTTGGTGGACAGCCACAATGAGCAGTTCTTC.

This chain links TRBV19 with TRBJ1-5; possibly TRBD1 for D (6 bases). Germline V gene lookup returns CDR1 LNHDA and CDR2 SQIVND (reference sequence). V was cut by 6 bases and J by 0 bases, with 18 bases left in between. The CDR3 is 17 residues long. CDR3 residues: CASSLFGGAYSNQPQHF. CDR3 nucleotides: TGTGCCAGTAGCCTTTTTGGGGGCGCCTATAGCAATCAGCCCCAGCATTTT.

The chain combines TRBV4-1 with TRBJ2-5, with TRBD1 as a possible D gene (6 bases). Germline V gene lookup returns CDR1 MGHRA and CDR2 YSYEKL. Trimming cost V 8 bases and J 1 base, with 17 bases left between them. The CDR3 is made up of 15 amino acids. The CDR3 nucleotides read TGCGCCAGCGCAAAAAGTGGGGGCATCCAAGAGACCCAGTACTTC. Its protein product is CASAKSGGIQETQYF.